This TCR beta chain was sequenced in a study of blood T cell repertoires in COVID-19. As for the study in general: Material from acute and convalescent COVID-19 was sourced from the United States, Italy and Spain. T cells, B-cell-depleted T cells, or PBMCs provided the cDNA or gDNA that served as material.

How the authors handled the data: It was from reference gene primer amplification that nucleated cell counts were estimated. Repertoires were generated with immunoSEQ multiplex PCR, while TCRdb's copy carries only in-frame clones and drops some. V and J calls and clone size are those listed in that table; D and trimming were worked out from the DNA. Of around 140,000 clones listed, about four fifths were seen once; the top ten hold about 18%. This CDR3 has 15 amino acids. The ends lost 6 bases at V and 3 bases at J; junction bases unmatched: 9. CDR1 is MNHNY and CDR2 is SVGAGI in the germline V gene (reference sequence).

The chain combines TRBV6-6 with TRBJ1-2; TRBD1 agrees at 8 bases. The specimen sequenced was peripheral blood. The clonotype was recovered from an elderly woman with acute or convalescent COVID-19. The CDR3 protein is CASSPGTGDHYGYTF. In DNA form, the CDR3 reads TGTGCCAGCAGCCCCGGGACAGGTGACCACTATGGCTACACCTTC.